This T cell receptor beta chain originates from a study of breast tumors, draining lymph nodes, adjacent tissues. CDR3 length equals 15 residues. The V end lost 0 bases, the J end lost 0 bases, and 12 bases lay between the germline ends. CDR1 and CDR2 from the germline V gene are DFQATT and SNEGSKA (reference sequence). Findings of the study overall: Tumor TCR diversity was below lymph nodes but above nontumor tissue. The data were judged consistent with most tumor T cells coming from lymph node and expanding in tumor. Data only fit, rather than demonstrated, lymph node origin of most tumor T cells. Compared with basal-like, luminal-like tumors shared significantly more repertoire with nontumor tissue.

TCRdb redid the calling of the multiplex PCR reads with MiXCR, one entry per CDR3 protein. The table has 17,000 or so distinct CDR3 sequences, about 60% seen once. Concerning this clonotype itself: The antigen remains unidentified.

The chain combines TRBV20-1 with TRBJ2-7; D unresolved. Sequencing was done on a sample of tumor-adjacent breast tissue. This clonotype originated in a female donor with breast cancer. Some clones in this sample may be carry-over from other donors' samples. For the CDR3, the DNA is TGCAGTGCTAGAGATCTCGCAGGCAGCTCCTACGAGCAGTACTTC. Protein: CSARDLAGSSYEQYF.